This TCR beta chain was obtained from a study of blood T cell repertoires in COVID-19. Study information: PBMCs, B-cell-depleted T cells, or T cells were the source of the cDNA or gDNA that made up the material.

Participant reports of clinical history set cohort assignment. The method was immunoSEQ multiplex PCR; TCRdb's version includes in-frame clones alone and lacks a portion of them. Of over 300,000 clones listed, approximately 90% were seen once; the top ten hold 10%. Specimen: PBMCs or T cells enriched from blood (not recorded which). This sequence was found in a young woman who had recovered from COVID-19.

The CDR3 nucleotides read TGTGCCAGCGGACAGGAGAGCAATCAGCCCCAGCATTTT. Translation gives CASGQESNQPQHF. The rearrangement uses TRBV2 and TRBJ1-5, with 7 bases matching TRBD1. The CDR3 is 13 residues long. J gave up 1 base and V 8 bases, and 2 bases lay outside the gene matches. Germline V lookup: CDR1 SNHLY, CDR2 FYNNEI.